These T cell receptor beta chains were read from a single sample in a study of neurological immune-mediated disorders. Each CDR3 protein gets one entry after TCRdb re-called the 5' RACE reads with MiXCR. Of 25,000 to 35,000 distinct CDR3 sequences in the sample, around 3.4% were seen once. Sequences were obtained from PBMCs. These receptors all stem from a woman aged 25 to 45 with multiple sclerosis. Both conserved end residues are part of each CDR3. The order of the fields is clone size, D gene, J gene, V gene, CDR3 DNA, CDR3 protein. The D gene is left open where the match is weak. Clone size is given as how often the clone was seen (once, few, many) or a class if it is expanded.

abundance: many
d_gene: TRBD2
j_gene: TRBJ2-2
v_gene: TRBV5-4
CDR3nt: TGTGCCAGCAGCCCCGGACTAGCGGGGGGGGCCGGGGAGCTGTTTTTT
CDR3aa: CASSPGLAGGAGELFF

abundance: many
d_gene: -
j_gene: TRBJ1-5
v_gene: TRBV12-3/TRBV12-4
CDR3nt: TGTGCCAGCAGTTTGGAGAGAAACAATCAGCCCCAGAATTTT
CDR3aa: CASSLERNNQPQNF

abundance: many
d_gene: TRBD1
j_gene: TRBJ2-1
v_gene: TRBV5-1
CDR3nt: TGCGCCAGCACCTCCGGGACAGGGGCGTGGGAGGCCTCCTACAATGAGCAGTTCTTC
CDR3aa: CASTSGTGAWEASYNEQFF

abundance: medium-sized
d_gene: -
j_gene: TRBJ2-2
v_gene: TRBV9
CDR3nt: TGTGCCAGCACCGGGAACGTACACACCGGGGAGCTGTTTTTT
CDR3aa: CASTGNVHTGELFF

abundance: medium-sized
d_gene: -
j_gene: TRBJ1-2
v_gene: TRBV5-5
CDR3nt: TGTGCCAGCAGCTTGATATATGGCTACACCTTC
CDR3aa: CASSLIYGYTF

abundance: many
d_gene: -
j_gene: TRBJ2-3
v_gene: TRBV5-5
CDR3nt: TGTGCCAGCAGCTTGGAACTCACAGATACGCAGTATTTT
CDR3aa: CASSLELTDTQYF

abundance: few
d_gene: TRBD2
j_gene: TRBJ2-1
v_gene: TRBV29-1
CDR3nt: TGCAGCGGGGACGGGACTAGTCACAATGAGCAGTTCTTC
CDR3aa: CSGDGTSHNEQFF

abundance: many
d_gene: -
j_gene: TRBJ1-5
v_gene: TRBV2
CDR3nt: TGTGCCAGCAGTCGAACCGGGTCCTATCAGCCCCAGCATTTT
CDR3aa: CASSRTGSYQPQHF

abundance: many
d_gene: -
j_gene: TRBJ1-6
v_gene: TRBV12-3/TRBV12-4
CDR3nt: TGTGCCAGCAATACGAGGGGGAGTTCACCCCTCAACTTT
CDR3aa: CASNTRGSSPLNF

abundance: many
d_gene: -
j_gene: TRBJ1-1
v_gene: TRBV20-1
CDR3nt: TGCAGTGCTCCTGTGAACACTGAAGCTTTCTTT
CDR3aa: CSAPVNTEAFF

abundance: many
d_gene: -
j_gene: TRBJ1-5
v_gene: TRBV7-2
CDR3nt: TGTGCCAGCAGCCCGCGTGGACGCGGGCCCCAGCATTTT
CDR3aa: CASSPRGRGPQHF

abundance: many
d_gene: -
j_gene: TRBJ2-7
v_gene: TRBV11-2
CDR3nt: TGTGCCAGCAGCTTAGGGGGCCGGGCAGGGGAGCAGTACTTC
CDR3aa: CASSLGGRAGEQYF